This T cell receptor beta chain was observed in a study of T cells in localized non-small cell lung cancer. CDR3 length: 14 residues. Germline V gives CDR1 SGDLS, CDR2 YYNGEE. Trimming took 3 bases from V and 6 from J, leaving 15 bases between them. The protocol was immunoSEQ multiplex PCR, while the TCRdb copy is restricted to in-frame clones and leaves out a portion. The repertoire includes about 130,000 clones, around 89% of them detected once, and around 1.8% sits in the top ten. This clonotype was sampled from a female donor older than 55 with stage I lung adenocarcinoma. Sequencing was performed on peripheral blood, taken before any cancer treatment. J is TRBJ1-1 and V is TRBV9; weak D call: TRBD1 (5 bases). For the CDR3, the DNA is TGTGCCAGCAGCGCCTCTCAGGGCGGGCCTGAAGCTTTCTTT. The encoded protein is CASSASQGGPEAFF.